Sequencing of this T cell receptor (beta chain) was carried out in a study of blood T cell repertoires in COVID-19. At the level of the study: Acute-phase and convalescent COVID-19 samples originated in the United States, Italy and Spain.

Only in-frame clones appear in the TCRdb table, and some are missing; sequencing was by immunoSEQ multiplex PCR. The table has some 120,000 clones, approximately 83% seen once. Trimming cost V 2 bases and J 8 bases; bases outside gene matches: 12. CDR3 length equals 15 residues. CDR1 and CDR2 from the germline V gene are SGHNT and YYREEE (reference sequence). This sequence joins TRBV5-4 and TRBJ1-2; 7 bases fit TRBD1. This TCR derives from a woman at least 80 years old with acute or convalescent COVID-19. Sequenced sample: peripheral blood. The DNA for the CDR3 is TGTGCCAGCAGCTTAGACAGGGTCTCGACGCGCGGCTACACCTTC. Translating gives CASSLDRVSTRGYTF.